This entry lists 4 T cell receptor beta chains sequenced from one sample in a study of blood T cell repertoires in COVID-19. This table comes from immunoSEQ multiplex PCR, and its TCRdb copy is limited to in-frame clones, with some not included. The sample carries 140,000 to 150,000 clones, 84% recorded once. Sequencing was done on a sample of PBMCs or T cells enriched from blood (not recorded which). These receptors were taken from a woman aged 45-59 years who had been exposed to COVID-19.

This clone was seen a handful of times. The chain links TRBV19 to TRBJ2-1; no clear D. The germline gives CDR1 LNHDA, CDR2 SQIVND (reference sequence). The V end was cut by 8 bases, the J end by 3 bases, with 5 bases between. The CDR3 extends over 11 amino acids. The CDR3 bases are TGTGCCAGTGGCCTCTACAATGAGCAGTTCTTC. It encodes CASGLYNEQFF. Looking up the rest from reference TRBV19 and TRBJ2-1 gives the full variable domain: DGGITQSPKYLFRKEGQNVTLSCEQNLNHDAMYWYRQDPGQGLRLIYYSQIVNDFQKGDIAEGYSVSREKKESFPLTVTSAQKNPTAFYLCASGLYNEQFFGPGTRLTVL.

V gene TRBV7-2 combines with J gene TRBJ1-3; TRBD1 matches at 8 bases. V lost 4 bases and J lost 4; bases outside the gene matches: 9. The germline V gene has CDR1 SGHTA and CDR2 FQGNSA. The CDR3 totals 16 residues. As DNA, the CDR3 is TGTGCCAGCAGCTCCAGTCAGGGGGCTGGAGGAAACACCATATATTTT. Encoded protein: CASSSSQGAGGNTIYF.

The chain links TRBV12-5 to TRBJ2-1, with TRBD2 matching over 7 bases. With V trimmed by 3 bases and J by 0 bases, 11 bases remained unmatched. The CDR3 covers 18 residues. The germline gives CDR1 LGHNT, CDR2 FRNRAP. The CDR3 nucleotides read TGTGCTAGTGGTTTCAGTCCCTTAGCGGGCGCCTCCTACAATGAGCAGTTCTTC. This codes for CASGFSPLAGASYNEQFF. Looking up the rest from reference TRBV12-5 and TRBJ2-1 gives the full variable domain: DARVTQTPRHKVTEMGQEVTMRCQPILGHNTVFWYRQTMMQGLELLAYFRNRAPLDDSGMPKDRFSAEMPDATLATLKIQPSEPRDSAVYFCASGFSPLAGASYNEQFFGPGTRLTVL.

The rearrangement links TRBV7-2 to TRBJ1-6; 10 positions match TRBD1. Germline V gene lookup returns CDR1 SGHTA and CDR2 FQGNSA. There are 15 residues in the CDR3. With V trimmed by 3 bases and J by 9 bases, 5 bases remained unmatched. DNA of the CDR3: TGTGCCAGCAGCTTCGGGGGACAGGGGTCTTCACCCCTCCACTTT. Amino acids: CASSFGGQGSSPLHF.